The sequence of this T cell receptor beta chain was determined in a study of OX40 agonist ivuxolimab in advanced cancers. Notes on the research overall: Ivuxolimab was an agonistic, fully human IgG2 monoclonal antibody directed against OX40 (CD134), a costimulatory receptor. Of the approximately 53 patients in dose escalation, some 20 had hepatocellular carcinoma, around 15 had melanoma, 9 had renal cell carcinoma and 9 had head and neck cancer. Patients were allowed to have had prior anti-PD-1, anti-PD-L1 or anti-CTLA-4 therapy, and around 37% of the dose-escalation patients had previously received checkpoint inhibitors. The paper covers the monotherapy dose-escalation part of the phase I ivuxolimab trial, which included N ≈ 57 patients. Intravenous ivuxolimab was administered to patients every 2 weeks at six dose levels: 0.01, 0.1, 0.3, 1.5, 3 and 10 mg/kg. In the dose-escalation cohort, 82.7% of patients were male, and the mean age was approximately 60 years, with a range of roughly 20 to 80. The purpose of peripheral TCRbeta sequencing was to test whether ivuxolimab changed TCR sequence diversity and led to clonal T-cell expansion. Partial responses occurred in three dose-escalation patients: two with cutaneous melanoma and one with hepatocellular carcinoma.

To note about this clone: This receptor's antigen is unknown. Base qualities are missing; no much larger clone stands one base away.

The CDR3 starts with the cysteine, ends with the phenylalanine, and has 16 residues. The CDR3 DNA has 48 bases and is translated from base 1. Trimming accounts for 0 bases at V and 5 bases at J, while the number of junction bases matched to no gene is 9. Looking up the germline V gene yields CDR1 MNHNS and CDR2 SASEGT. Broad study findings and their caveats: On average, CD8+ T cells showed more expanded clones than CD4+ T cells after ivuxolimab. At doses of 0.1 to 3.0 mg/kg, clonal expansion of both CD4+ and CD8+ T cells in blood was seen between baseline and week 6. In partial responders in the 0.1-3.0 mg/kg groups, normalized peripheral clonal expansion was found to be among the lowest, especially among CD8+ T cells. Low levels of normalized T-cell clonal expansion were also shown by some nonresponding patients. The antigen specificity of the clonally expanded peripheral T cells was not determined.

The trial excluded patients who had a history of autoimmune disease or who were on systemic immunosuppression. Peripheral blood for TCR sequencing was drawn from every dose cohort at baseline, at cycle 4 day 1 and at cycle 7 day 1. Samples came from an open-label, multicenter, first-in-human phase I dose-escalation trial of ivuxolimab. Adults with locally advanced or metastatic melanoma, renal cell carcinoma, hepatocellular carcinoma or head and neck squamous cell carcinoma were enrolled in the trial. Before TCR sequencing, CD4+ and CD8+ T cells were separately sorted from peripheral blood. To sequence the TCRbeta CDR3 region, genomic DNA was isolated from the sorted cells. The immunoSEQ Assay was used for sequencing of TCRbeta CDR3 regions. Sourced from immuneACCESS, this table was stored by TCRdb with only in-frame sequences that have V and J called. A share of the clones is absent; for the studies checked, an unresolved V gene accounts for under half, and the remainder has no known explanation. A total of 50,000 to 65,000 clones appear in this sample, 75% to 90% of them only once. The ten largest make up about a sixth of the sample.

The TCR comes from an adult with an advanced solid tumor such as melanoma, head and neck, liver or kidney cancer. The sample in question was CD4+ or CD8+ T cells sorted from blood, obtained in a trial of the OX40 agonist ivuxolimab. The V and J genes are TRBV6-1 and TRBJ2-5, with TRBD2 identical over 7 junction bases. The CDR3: CASSEALAGASETQYF. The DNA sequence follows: TGTGCCAGCAGTGAAGCGCTTGCGGGAGCTAGTGAGACCCAGTACTTC.